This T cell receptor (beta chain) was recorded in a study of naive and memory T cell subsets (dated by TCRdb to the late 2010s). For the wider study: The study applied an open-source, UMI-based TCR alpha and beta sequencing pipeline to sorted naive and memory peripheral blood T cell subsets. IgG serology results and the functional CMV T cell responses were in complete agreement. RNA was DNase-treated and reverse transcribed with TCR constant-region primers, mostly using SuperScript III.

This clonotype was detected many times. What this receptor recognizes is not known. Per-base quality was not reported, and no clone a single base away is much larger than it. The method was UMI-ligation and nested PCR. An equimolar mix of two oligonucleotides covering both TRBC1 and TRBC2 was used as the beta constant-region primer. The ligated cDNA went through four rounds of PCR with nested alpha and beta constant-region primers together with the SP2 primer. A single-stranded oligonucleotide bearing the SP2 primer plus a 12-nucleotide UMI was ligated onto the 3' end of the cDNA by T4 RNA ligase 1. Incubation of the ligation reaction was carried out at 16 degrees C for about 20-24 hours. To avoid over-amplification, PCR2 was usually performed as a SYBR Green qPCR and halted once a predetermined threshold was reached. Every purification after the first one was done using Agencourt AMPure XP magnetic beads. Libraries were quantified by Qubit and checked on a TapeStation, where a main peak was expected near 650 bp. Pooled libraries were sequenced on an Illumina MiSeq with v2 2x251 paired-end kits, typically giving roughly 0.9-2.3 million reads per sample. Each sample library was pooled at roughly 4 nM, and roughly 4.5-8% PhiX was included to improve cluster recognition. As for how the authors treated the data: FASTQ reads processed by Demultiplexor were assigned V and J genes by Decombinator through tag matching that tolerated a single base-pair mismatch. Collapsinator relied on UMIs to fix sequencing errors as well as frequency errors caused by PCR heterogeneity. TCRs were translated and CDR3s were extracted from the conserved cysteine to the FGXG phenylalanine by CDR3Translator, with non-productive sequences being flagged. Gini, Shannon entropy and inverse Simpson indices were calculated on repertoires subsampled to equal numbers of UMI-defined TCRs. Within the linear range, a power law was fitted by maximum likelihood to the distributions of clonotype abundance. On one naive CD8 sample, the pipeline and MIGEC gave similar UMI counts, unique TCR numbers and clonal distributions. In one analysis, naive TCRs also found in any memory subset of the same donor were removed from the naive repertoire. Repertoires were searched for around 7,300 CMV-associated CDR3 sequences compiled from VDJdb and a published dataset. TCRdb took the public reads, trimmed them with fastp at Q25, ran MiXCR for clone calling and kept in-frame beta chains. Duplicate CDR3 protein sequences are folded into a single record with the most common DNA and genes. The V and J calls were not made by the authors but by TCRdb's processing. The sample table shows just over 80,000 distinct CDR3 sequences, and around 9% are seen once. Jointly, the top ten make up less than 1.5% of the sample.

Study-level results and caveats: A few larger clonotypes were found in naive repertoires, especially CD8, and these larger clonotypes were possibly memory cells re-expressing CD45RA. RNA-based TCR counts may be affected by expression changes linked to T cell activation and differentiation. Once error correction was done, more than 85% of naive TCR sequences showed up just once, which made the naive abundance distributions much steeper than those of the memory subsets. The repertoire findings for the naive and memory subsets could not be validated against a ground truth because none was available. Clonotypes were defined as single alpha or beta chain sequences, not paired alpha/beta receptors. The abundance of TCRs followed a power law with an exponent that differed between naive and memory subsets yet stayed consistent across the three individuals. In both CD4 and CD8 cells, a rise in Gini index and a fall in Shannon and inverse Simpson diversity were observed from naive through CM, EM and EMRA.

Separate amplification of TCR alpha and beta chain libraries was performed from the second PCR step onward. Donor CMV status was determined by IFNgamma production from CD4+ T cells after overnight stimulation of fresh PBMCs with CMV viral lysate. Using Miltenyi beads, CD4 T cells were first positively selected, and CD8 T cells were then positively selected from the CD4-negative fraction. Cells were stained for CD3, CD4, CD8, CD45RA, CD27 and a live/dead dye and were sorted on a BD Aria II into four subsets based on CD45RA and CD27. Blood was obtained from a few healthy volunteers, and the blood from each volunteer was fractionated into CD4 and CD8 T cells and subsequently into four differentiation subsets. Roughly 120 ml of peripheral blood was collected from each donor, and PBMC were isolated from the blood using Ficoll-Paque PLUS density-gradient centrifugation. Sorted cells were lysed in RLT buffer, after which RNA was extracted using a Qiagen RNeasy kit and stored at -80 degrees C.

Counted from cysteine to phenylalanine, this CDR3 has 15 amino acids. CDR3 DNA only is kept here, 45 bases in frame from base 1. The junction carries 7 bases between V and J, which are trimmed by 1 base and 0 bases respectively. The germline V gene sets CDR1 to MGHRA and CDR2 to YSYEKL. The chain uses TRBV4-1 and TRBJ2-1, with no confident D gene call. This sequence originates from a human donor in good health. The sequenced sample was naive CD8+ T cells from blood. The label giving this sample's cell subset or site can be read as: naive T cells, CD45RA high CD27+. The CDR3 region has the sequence CASSQGHSSYNEQFF. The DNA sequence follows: TGCGCCAGCAGCCAAGGACACAGCTCCTACAATGAGCAGTTCTTC.